Following are 20 T cell receptor beta chains from one sample sequenced in a study of control samples from healthy donors and cancer patients. Produced via immunoSEQ multiplex PCR; TCRdb's table is partial and in-frame only. The table shows over 200,000 clones, with 82% occurring only once. The sample consisted of PBMCs. Receptors originate from a woman aged 60-75 years with lung cancer.

The chain employs TRBV7-8 and TRBJ2-5; 9 bases match TRBD2. This CDR3 spans 17 amino acids. The J segment lost 7 bases and the V segment lost 0 bases, leaving 12 bases of the junction unmatched. In germline, CDR1 is SGHVS, CDR2 FQNEAQ. The CDR3 DNA follows: TGTGCCAGCAGCTTAGCGGCTAGCGGGACACCAGCATGGACCCAGTACTTC. Amino acid sequence: CASSLAASGTPAWTQYF.

V gene TRBV13 combines with J gene TRBJ1-1, with D tentatively TRBD1 (5 bases). Per germline, CDR1 PRHDT and CDR2 FYEKMQ (reference sequence). With 0 bases removed from V and 1 base from J, the gap between germline ends came to 6 bases. The CDR3 is 14 residues long. CDR3 DNA sequence: TGTGCCAGCAGCTTAGGCGGGGGGAACACTGAAGCTTTCTTT. Encoded protein: CASSLGGGNTEAFF.

This clone was counted only a few times. The chain has TRBV4-1 and TRBJ2-4; D is perhaps TRBD1 or TRBD2 (6 bases each). The CDR3 runs 15 residues. Trimming stripped 7 bases from V and 8 bases from J, with 21 bases between. Germline CDR1 MGHRA, CDR2 YSYEKL. CDR3 sequence (DNA): TGCGCCAGCACCGAGGGGCGGAGGGGGTTTGACATTCAGTACTTC. Amino acids: CASTEGRRGFDIQYF.

This rearrangement joins TRBV9 to TRBJ2-7; no definite D call. CDR3 length equals 15 residues. The V end lost 1 base, the J end lost 6 bases, and 17 bases lay between the germline ends. The V gene's germline CDR1 is SGDLS and CDR2 YYNGEE. As DNA, the CDR3 is TGTGCCAGCAGCGTATGGTTGGATTCACCGGGCGAGCAGTACTTC. Its translation: CASSVWLDSPGEQYF.

V usage is TRBV3-1 (or the pseudogene TRBV3-2) and J usage is TRBJ2-1; no clear D gene. Germline V gives CDR1 LGHDT, CDR2 YNNKEL (reference sequence). The V end lost 4 bases, the J end lost 9 bases, and 13 bases lay between the germline ends. CDR3 length equals 13 residues. CDR3 region: CASSPLSGSEQFF. The CDR3 DNA is TGTGCCAGCAGCCCCCTATCGGGCAGTGAGCAGTTCTTC.

This clone appeared a few times. The chain employs TRBV6-5 and TRBJ1-5, with a possible D match to TRBD1 (5 bases). Germline V gene lookup returns CDR1 MNHEY and CDR2 SVGAGI. V dropped 5 bases and J dropped 6 bases, with 17 bases sitting between them. The CDR3 sequence is 15 residues long. CDR3 residues: CASSPRGGAVQPQHF. The CDR3 region has the DNA TGTGCCAGCAGTCCCCGGGGAGGGGCGGTTCAGCCCCAGCATTTT.

This clone appeared a few times. This sequence joins TRBV30 and TRBJ1-6, with 10 bases lining up with TRBD1. The CDR3 covers 13 residues. V lost 4 bases and J lost 7; bases outside the gene matches: 1. Germline lookup yields CDR1 GTSNPN and CDR2 SVGIG (reference sequence). Written as DNA, the CDR3 is TGTGCCTGGAAGGGACAGGGGAATTCACCCCTCCACTTT. As protein: CAWKGQGNSPLHF. Full variable domain (outside the CDR3, taken from reference TRBV30 and TRBJ1-6): SQTIHQWPATLVQPVGSPLSLECTVEGTSNPNLYWYRQAAGRGLQLLFYSVGIGQISSEVPQNLSASRPQDRQFILSSKKLLLSDSGFYLCAWKGQGNSPLHFGNGTRLTVT.

The chain joins TRBV10-2 to TRBJ2-2, with 7 bases fitting TRBD2. Germline assignment: CDR1 WSHSY and CDR2 SAAADI. After removal of 7 bases from V and 6 bases from J, the junction contained 14 bases not matched to a gene. The CDR3 totals 16 residues. This CDR3 is CASTSVRAGEAGELFF. As DNA, the CDR3 is TGCGCCAGCACCTCCGTCCGGGCGGGGGAGGCCGGGGAGCTGTTTTTT.

In DNA form, the CDR3 reads TGTGCCAGCAGCGCAGGGTGGGGAGAGACCCAGTACTTC. Its protein product is CASSAGWGETQYF. The gene calls are TRBV7-9 and TRBJ2-5; weak D call: TRBD1 (5 bases). Trimming stripped 5 bases from V and 4 bases from J, with 11 bases between. Germline CDR1 reads SEHNR; CDR2 reads FQNEAQ (reference sequence). The CDR3 extends over 13 amino acids.

The chain carries TRBV2 and TRBJ1-5; 7 nucleotides match TRBD1. Germline V gene lookup returns CDR1 SNHLY and CDR2 FYNNEI. The CDR3 spans 15 residues. J was trimmed by 2 bases and V by 8 bases; bases with no gene match: 9. The CDR3 DNA is TGTGCCAGCCAGAACAGGGGTTGGGGCAATCAGCCCCAGCATTTT. Translating it yields CASQNRGWGNQPQHF.

The chain has TRBV27 and TRBJ2-2; TRBD2 matches at 7 bases. The CDR3 runs to 17 residues. Per germline, CDR1 MNHEY and CDR2 SMNVEV (reference sequence). V trimming: 5 bases; J trimming: 4 bases; junction bases outside the gene matches: 13. Here the CDR3 reads CASSPATSQIRTGELFF. CDR3 coding DNA: TGTGCCAGCAGTCCAGCGACTAGCCAGATTCGCACCGGGGAGCTGTTTTTT.

This chain joins TRBV25-1 and TRBJ1-1, with TRBD1 as a possible D gene (5 bases). CDR3 length equals 13 residues. V shed 3 bases and J shed 3 bases, with 8 bases lying between them. Germline-derived CDR1 and CDR2 are MGHDK and SYGVNS. In DNA, the CDR3 is TGTGCCAGCAGTGACCCGGGGGACACTGAAGCTTTCTTT. This gives the protein CASSDPGDTEAFF.

On this clone: This may come from a read error, since a much larger clone is one base off. The chain recombines TRBV7-9 with TRBJ1-4, with TRBD1 matching over 11 bases. V shed 4 bases, J shed 6 bases, and the junction held 1 base outside the gene matches. The germline V gene has CDR1 SEHNR and CDR2 FQNEAQ (reference sequence). This CDR3 contains 14 residues. The CDR3 nucleotides are TGTGCCAGCAGCTGGGGACAGGGGGATGAAAAACTGTTTTTT. Encoded protein: CASSWGQGDEKLFF.

This clone appeared a single time. The genes are TRBV6-5 and TRBJ1-5; D is perhaps TRBD1 (5 bases). The CDR3 runs 14 residues. Trimming removed 5 bases at V and 3 bases at J, with 11 bases between. Germline assignment: CDR1 MNHEY and CDR2 SVGAGI. In DNA, the CDR3 is TGTGCCAGCAGTCCCGGGACGGACAATCAGCCCCAGCATTTT. It is translated as CASSPGTDNQPQHF.

The V and J genes are TRBV28 and TRBJ1-1; 7 bases match TRBD1. V was pared by 6 bases and J by 0 bases, with 4 bases of the junction left unmatched. The germline V gene encodes CDR1 MDHEN and CDR2 SYDVKM. The CDR3 is 14 residues long. CDR3 in amino acids: CASRGQTLNTEAFF. For the CDR3, the DNA is TGTGCCAGCAGGGGACAGACACTGAACACTGAAGCTTTCTTT.

This clone was seen only once. The chain joins TRBV10-3 to TRBJ1-2, with 8 bases identical to TRBD1. The germline gives CDR1 ENHRY, CDR2 SYGVKD. This CDR3 is 17 amino acids long. The J segment lost 0 bases and the V segment lost 7 bases, leaving 13 bases of the junction unmatched. The CDR3 region is CAITRTGSQVSNYGYTF. The CDR3 DNA sequence: TGTGCCATCACCCGGACAGGGAGCCAAGTATCTAACTATGGCTACACCTTC.

The CDR3, as DNA: TGTGCCAGTAGAGCACCTCTTATCGGGGAGACTGAAGCTTTCTTT. Protein sequence: CASRAPLIGETEAFF. The chain uses TRBV19 and TRBJ1-1, with unresolved D. Germline-derived CDR1 and CDR2 are LNHDA and SQIVND (reference sequence). V was shortened by 6 bases and J by 5 bases, with 19 bases between the two germline ends. This CDR3 has 15 residues. The full variable domain, in which reference TRBV19 and TRBJ1-1 provide the parts outside the CDR3, is DGGITQSPKYLFRKEGQNVTLSCEQNLNHDAMYWYRQDPGQGLRLIYYSQIVNDFQKGDIAEGYSVSREKKESFPLTVTSAQKNPTAFYLCASRAPLIGETEAFFGQGTRLTVV.

In DNA, the CDR3 is TGTGCCAGCAGCCCCCAGAGGTCGGGGGAAGCTTTCTTT. Translated, it gives CASSPQRSGEAFF. This rearrangement joins TRBV9 to TRBJ1-1; D gene ambiguous. CDR1 is SGDLS, CDR2 YYNGEE, per germline. The CDR3 runs 13 residues. Trimming took off 4 bases at V and 8 bases at J, with 15 bases between the two ends. Complete variable domain (other parts from reference TRBV9 and TRBJ1-1): DSGVTQTPKHLITATGQRVTLRCSPRSGDLSVYWYQQSLDQGLQFLIQYYNGEERAKGNILERFSAQQFPDLHSELNLSSLELGDSALYFCASSPQRSGEAFFGQGTRLTVV.

The chain uses TRBV6-5 and TRBJ1-2; TRBD1 might be the D (5 bases). The germline gives CDR1 MNHEY, CDR2 SVGAGI. CDR3 length: 13 residues. Between the trimmed V and J ends, which lost 8 bases and 6 bases, there was a span of 16 bases. CDR3 residues: CASLNGVGDGYTF. The CDR3 DNA reads TGTGCCAGCCTGAACGGTGTGGGGGATGGCTACACCTTC.

Of note for this clone: A junction boundary mismatches the germline segment, possibly from a read error. The same CDR3 also results from other DNA sequences found in this sample. V is TRBV27 and J is TRBJ1-2, with TRBD1 matching 8 bases. Germline CDR1 is MNHEY and CDR2 is SMNVEV (reference sequence). This CDR3 region has 12 residues. The CDR3 here is CASSTGGYGYTF. The DNA of the CDR3 is TGTGCCAGCAGTACAGGGGGGTATGGCTATACCTTC.